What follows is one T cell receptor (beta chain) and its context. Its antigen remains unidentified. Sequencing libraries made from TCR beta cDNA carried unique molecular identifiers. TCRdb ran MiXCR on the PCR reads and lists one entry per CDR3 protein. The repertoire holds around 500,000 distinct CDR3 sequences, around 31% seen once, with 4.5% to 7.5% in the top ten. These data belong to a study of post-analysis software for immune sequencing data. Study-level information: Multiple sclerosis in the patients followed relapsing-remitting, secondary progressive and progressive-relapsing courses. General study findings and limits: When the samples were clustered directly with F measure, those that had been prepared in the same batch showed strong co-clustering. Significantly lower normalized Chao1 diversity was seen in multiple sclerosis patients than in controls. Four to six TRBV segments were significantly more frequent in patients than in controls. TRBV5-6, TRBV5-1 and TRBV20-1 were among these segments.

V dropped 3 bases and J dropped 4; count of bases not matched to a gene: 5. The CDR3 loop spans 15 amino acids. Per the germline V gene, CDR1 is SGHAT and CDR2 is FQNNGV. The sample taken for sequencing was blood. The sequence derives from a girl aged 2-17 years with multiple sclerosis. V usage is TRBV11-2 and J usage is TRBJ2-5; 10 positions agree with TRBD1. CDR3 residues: CASSLTGGAGETQYF. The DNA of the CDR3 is TGTGCCAGCAGCTTGACAGGGGGCGCCGGAGAGACCCAGTACTTC.